This is a list of T cell receptor beta chains from one sample in a study of vaccination effects on CD4 cells after COVID-19. These receptors have no known antigen. Generated by immunoSEQ multiplex PCR, the TCRdb table keeps only in-frame clones and is missing some. The table has more than 40,000 clones, about 74% seen once; the top ten hold about 15%. The sample here was CD4+ T cells from PBMCs cultured with HCoV-OC43 spike peptides, taken after COVID-19 vaccination. The receptors were gathered from a human donor who received a COVID-19 vaccine. The CDR3 runs from the conserved cysteine through the conserved F or W. Each record gives: V gene, J gene, CDR3 protein.

>TRBV7-6|TRBJ2-7
CASSLSPGDYEQYF
>TRBV9|TRBJ2-2
CASSLRLAGGAGELFF
>TRBV3-1/TRBV3-2|TRBJ1-1
CASREQGSGTEAFF
>TRBV25-1|TRBJ1-2
CASSEMGGYGYTF
>TRBV24-1|TRBJ2-1
CATSDGPGVNEQFF
>TRBV3-1/TRBV3-2|TRBJ2-7
CASSQVGGSYEQYF
>TRBV2|TRBJ2-3
CASRIGGAVDTQYF
>TRBV5-6|TRBJ2-7
CASSWTSGTHYEQYF
>TRBV28|TRBJ2-3
CASKPGIGDYRDTDTQYF
>TRBV12-5|TRBJ2-3
CASGLVAGGPDTQYF
>TRBV6-1|TRBJ1-3
CASSERLFSGNTIYF
>TRBV27|TRBJ2-7
CASSLFSGREVEQYF
>TRBV2|TRBJ2-3
CASRKLATSTDTQYF
>TRBV10-1|TRBJ2-2
CASSDYLGQENTGELFF
>TRBV11-2|TRBJ2-3
CASSSQLLAGGWDTQYF
>TRBV5-6|TRBJ1-1
CASSSPADTEAFF
>TRBV19|TRBJ2-3
CASSVYGLGGTDTQYF
>TRBV18|TRBJ2-1
CASSPQGALDNEQFF
>TRBV5-1|TRBJ2-6
CASSPLISGANVLTF
>TRBV4-1|TRBJ2-1
CASRFDPRRPGYNEQFF
>TRBV9|TRBJ1-3
CASSLDRGFSGNTIYF
>TRBV11-3|TRBJ1-1
CASTWKDRNTEAFF
>TRBV7-9|TRBJ2-1
CASSLYRNNEQFF
>TRBV7-9|TRBJ1-2
CASSAPGQGAVGYTF
>TRBV6-5|TRBJ2-3
CASSPLAGGTDTQYF
>TRBV29-1|TRBJ1-1
CSVGFGTEAFF
>TRBV19|TRBJ1-1
CASSSGATNTEAFF
>TRBV27|TRBJ1-2
CASSLSNEQGGYTF
>TRBV6-4|TRBJ2-3
CASSKGLAGGNTDTQYF
>TRBV18|TRBJ2-2
CASSPRGETGELFF
>TRBV27|TRBJ2-7
CASARQGVTYEQYF
>TRBV19|TRBJ1-5
CASNRGTGNQPQHF
>TRBV3-1/TRBV3-2|TRBJ1-2
CASSSTTGKTYGYTF
>TRBV10-2|TRBJ2-1
CASRGTSGLYNEQFF
>TRBV25-1|TRBJ2-5
CASTQGTDGQETQYF
>TRBV20-1|TRBJ2-3
CSASRDVKKDTQYF
>TRBV30|TRBJ1-3
CAWNPGSSGNTIYF
>TRBV12-3/TRBV12-4|TRBJ2-5
CASSFAQQETQYF
>TRBV28|TRBJ1-1
CASSPAGQDTEAFF